The rows below give T cell receptor beta chains drawn from one sample of a study of chemoradiotherapy in HPV16-positive cancers. Only in-frame clones appear in the TCRdb table, and some are missing; sequencing was by immunoSEQ multiplex PCR. The table has some 12,000 clones, around 70% seen once. The sample was taken from a patient who underwent chemoradiotherapy. These receptors were taken from a human donor with HPV-associated anogenital cancer. The CDR3 runs from the conserved cysteine through the conserved F or W. The D gene is left open where the match is weak. Only part of the rows carry a size: once, few, many, or a class if the clone is expanded.

j_gene: TRBJ2-3; abundance: .; v_gene: TRBV20-1; d_gene: .; CDR3aa: CSAGGTDTQYF; CDR3nt: TGCAGTGCGGGAGGAACAGATACGCAGTATTTT
j_gene: TRBJ2-7; abundance: medium-sized; v_gene: TRBV11-2; d_gene: TRBD1; CDR3aa: CASSLRTGEQYF; CDR3nt: TGTGCCAGCAGCCTCCGGACAGGCGAGCAGTACTTC
j_gene: TRBJ2-2; abundance: .; v_gene: TRBV16; d_gene: TRBD1; CDR3aa: CASSQTGTGTGELFF; CDR3nt: TGTGCCAGCAGCCAGACAGGGACGGGGACCGGGGAGCTGTTTTTT
j_gene: TRBJ2-1; abundance: .; v_gene: TRBV19; d_gene: .; CDR3aa: CASSRDNSYNEQFF; CDR3nt: TGTGCCAGCTCCCGGGACAACTCCTACAATGAGCAGTTCTTC
j_gene: TRBJ2-5; abundance: .; v_gene: TRBV11-3; d_gene: .; CDR3aa: CASSKDPGARETQYF; CDR3nt: TGTGCCAGCAGCAAAGATCCCGGGGCACGGGAGACCCAGTACTTC
j_gene: TRBJ1-2; abundance: .; v_gene: TRBV5-1; d_gene: TRBD1; CDR3aa: CASSSGDRISHGYTF; CDR3nt: TGCGCCAGCAGCTCTGGGGACAGGATAAGCCATGGCTACACCTTC
j_gene: TRBJ1-1; abundance: .; v_gene: TRBV6-6; d_gene: .; CDR3aa: CASSPLWENTEAFF; CDR3nt: TGTGCCAGCAGCCCCCTGTGGGAGAACACTGAAGCTTTCTTT
j_gene: TRBJ1-4; abundance: .; v_gene: TRBV18; d_gene: TRBD1; CDR3aa: CASSATGGTDEKLFF; CDR3nt: TGTGCCAGCTCAGCGACAGGGGGGACGGATGAAAAACTGTTTTTT
j_gene: TRBJ1-1; abundance: .; v_gene: TRBV5-1; d_gene: .; CDR3aa: CASSLGGATEAFF; CDR3nt: TGCGCCAGCAGCTTAGGCGGGGCGACTGAAGCTTTCTTT
j_gene: TRBJ2-7; abundance: .; v_gene: TRBV6-6; d_gene: .; CDR3aa: CASSSVAHSGDEQYF; CDR3nt: TGTGCCAGCAGTTCTGTGGCTCACTCCGGCGACGAGCAGTACTTC
j_gene: TRBJ2-7; abundance: .; v_gene: TRBV7-2; d_gene: .; CDR3aa: CASSLDLTYEQYF; CDR3nt: TGTGCCAGCAGCTTGGACTTAACCTACGAGCAGTACTTC
j_gene: TRBJ2-5; abundance: .; v_gene: TRBV7-3; d_gene: .; CDR3aa: CASSPKEGHLARAETQYF; CDR3nt: TGTGCCAGCAGCCCCAAAGAGGGCCACCTAGCTCGCGCAGAGACCCAGTACTTC
j_gene: TRBJ2-5; abundance: .; v_gene: TRBV9; d_gene: .; CDR3aa: CASSVGTAAQETQYF; CDR3nt: TGTGCCAGCAGCGTAGGTACGGCAGCCCAAGAGACCCAGTACTTC
j_gene: TRBJ2-7; abundance: .; v_gene: TRBV28; d_gene: .; CDR3aa: CASRFTQAHEQYF; CDR3nt: TGTGCCAGCAGGTTCACGCAGGCGCACGAGCAGTACTTC
j_gene: TRBJ2-1; abundance: .; v_gene: TRBV7-2; d_gene: .; CDR3aa: CASHRAGQAWEQFF; CDR3nt: TGTGCCAGCCACAGGGCGGGTCAGGCATGGGAGCAGTTCTTC
j_gene: TRBJ2-1; abundance: .; v_gene: TRBV5-1; d_gene: TRBD2; CDR3aa: CASSRKGTSGTVSYNEQFF; CDR3nt: TGCGCCAGCAGCCGGAAAGGGACTAGCGGGACCGTCTCCTACAATGAGCAGTTCTTC
j_gene: TRBJ1-2; abundance: .; v_gene: TRBV19; d_gene: TRBD1; CDR3aa: CASKDRVSSNYGYTF; CDR3nt: TGTGCCAGTAAGGACAGGGTTTCGTCTAACTATGGCTACACCTTC
j_gene: TRBJ1-1; abundance: .; v_gene: TRBV29-1; d_gene: TRBD1; CDR3aa: CSGRTGLNTEAFF; CDR3nt: TGCAGCGGTAGGACAGGGCTTAACACTGAAGCTTTCTTT
j_gene: TRBJ2-5; abundance: .; v_gene: TRBV5-1; d_gene: TRBD2; CDR3aa: CASRVRVAGGIQETQYF; CDR3nt: TGCGCCAGCAGGGTGAGGGTCGCGGGGGGCATCCAAGAGACCCAGTACTTC
j_gene: TRBJ1-2; abundance: .; v_gene: TRBV10-2; d_gene: .; CDR3aa: CASSDSGRRSYGYTF; CDR3nt: TGCGCCAGCAGTGATAGTGGGAGGAGGAGCTATGGCTACACCTTC
j_gene: TRBJ2-3; abundance: .; v_gene: TRBV15; d_gene: .; CDR3aa: CATSRERGGGGDTQYF; CDR3nt: TGTGCCACCAGCAGAGAACGAGGAGGGGGGGGAGATACGCAGTATTTT
j_gene: TRBJ1-1; abundance: .; v_gene: TRBV19; d_gene: .; CDR3aa: CASSIDPGKGTEAFF; CDR3nt: TGTGCCAGTAGTATAGATCCCGGGAAGGGGACTGAAGCTTTCTTT
j_gene: TRBJ2-3; abundance: .; v_gene: TRBV5-1; d_gene: TRBD2; CDR3aa: CASKVAGLSDTQYF; CDR3nt: TGCGCCAGCAAGGTAGCGGGGTTGTCAGATACGCAGTATTTT
j_gene: TRBJ2-5; abundance: .; v_gene: TRBV18; d_gene: .; CDR3aa: CASSPNSQETQYF; CDR3nt: TGTGCCAGCTCACCTAACAGCCAAGAGACCCAGTACTTC